These T cell receptor beta chains were read from a single sample in a study of regulatory and conventional T cells in RAG deficiency. The protocol was immunoSEQ multiplex PCR, while the TCRdb copy is restricted to in-frame clones and leaves out a portion. The sample has over 45,000 clones, around 89% seen once; the top ten hold 0.51%. The sample also formed part of further work on regulatory T cells.

Sequencing used CD4+ effector T cells sorted from blood. These TCRs come from a human donor in good health. CDR3s include the opening cysteine and the closing phenylalanine or tryptophan. The D gene is left open where the match is weak. Clone size is not always given. Where it is, it says once, few, many or a class for expanded clones.

D | J | V | length | size | CDR3 | DNA
TRBD1 | TRBJ2-2 | TRBV4-2 | 16 | few | CASSQTGTGVGGELFF | TGTGCCAGCAGCCAAACCGGGACAGGGGTCGGCGGGGAGCTGTTTTTT
TRBD1 | TRBJ2-3 | TRBV4-2 | 17 | - | CASSPKQTGGAKDTQYF | TGTGCCAGCAGCCCTAAACAAACAGGGGGCGCGAAAGATACGCAGTATTTT
TRBD1 | TRBJ2-7 | TRBV5-1 | 14 | - | CASSAQGTSYEQYF | TGCGCCAGCAGCGCACAGGGGACATCCTACGAGCAGTACTTC
- | TRBJ1-5 | TRBV19 | 16 | - | CATTERARGSHQPQHF | TGTGCCACCACTGAACGGGCACGCGGGAGTCATCAGCCCCAGCATTTT
TRBD1 | TRBJ1-1 | TRBV5-1 | 15 | - | CASSSTGTGSTEAFF | TGCGCCAGCAGCTCTACCGGGACAGGGAGCACTGAAGCTTTCTTT
TRBD2 | TRBJ2-7 | TRBV6-5 | 14 | - | CASSKAGGWYEQYF | TGTGCCAGCAGCAAAGCGGGAGGTTGGTACGAGCAGTACTTC
TRBD1 | TRBJ2-5 | TRBV2 | 18 | - | CASSVDTGAGRRQETQYF | TGTGCCAGCAGTGTAGATACAGGGGCAGGGAGACGACAAGAGACCCAGTACTTC
TRBD1 | TRBJ1-5 | TRBV6-1 | 17 | - | CASSEAHSTGGDQPQHF | TGTGCCAGCAGTGAAGCACACTCGACAGGGGGCGATCAGCCCCAGCATTTT
- | TRBJ1-2 | TRBV2 | 14 | - | CASSEHVRGDGYTF | TGTGCCAGTAGTGAACATGTCAGGGGTGATGGCTACACCTTC
TRBD1 | TRBJ2-7 | TRBV6-6 | 14 | - | CASTPRTGTDEQYF | TGTGCCAGCACCCCTCGGACAGGGACGGACGAGCAGTACTTC
TRBD1 | TRBJ2-5 | TRBV5-1 | 14 | - | CATGKTGGRETQYF | TGCGCCACCGGAAAGACAGGGGGAAGAGAGACCCAGTACTTC
TRBD1 | TRBJ2-2 | TRBV30 | 14 | - | CAWGGTGVSGELFF | TGTGCCTGGGGCGGGACAGGGGTCTCCGGGGAGCTGTTTTTT
- | TRBJ1-1 | TRBV18 | 14 | - | CASSPRGGQTEAFF | TGTGCCAGCTCACCGAGGGGAGGACAGACTGAAGCTTTCTTT
- | TRBJ2-2 | TRBV6-5 | 15 | - | CASSYSGGNTGELFF | TGTGCCAGCAGTTACTCTGGGGGTAACACCGGGGAGCTGTTTTTT
- | TRBJ1-1 | TRBV6-5 | 14 | - | CASREPGRYTEAFF | TGTGCCAGCAGAGAGCCTGGACGGTACACTGAAGCTTTCTTT
TRBD2 | TRBJ2-1 | TRBV4-1 | 16 | - | CASSQDLGTSGMKQFF | TGCGCCAGCAGCCAAGACCTCGGGACTAGCGGGATGAAGCAGTTCTTC
- | TRBJ1-1 | TRBV28 | 11 | - | CASIRFTEAFF | TGTGCCAGCATAAGGTTCACTGAAGCTTTCTTT
- | TRBJ1-2 | TRBV18 | 16 | - | CASSPSPGQTPHGYTF | TGTGCCAGCTCCCCTTCTCCGGGACAAACTCCCCATGGCTACACCTTC
TRBD1 | TRBJ1-5 | TRBV28 | 16 | once | CASLPEGAPHNQPQHF | TGTGCCAGCCTCCCGGAGGGGGCGCCGCACAATCAGCCCCAGCATTTT
TRBD2 | TRBJ2-7 | TRBV6-5 | 14 | - | CASSYSTSGYEQYF | TGTGCCAGCAGTTACTCCACTAGCGGGTACGAGCAGTACTTC